What follows are 5 T cell receptor beta chains derived from one specimen sequenced in a study of T cells in Graves' hyperthyroidism and ophthalmopathy. RNA transcripts served as the template for amplifying TCR beta CDR3 regions. A first-round RT-PCR of the TCR CDR3 used the HTBI primer set. TCRdb recomputed calls from the multiplex PCR reads with MiXCR, one row per CDR3 protein. The sample includes hundreds of thousands of distinct CDR3 sequences, about 20% of them seen just once. Material: blood. The receptors originated from a man in his forties with Graves' ophthalmopathy.

This clonotype was recorded many times. This chain connects TRBV30 to TRBJ2-7; a weak D match, TRBD1 (5 bases). CDR3 size: 12 residues. Germline lookup yields CDR1 GTSNPN and CDR2 SVGIG (reference sequence). Trimming took 3 bases from V and 5 from J, leaving 11 bases between them. CDR3 amino acids: CAWRQGVHEQYF. The CDR3 DNA follows: TGTGCCTGGAGGCAGGGCGTTCACGAGCAGTACTTC.

The chain joins TRBV19 to TRBJ1-1; D call uncertain. Germline V gives CDR1 LNHDA, CDR2 SQIVND (reference sequence). Trimming shortened V by 3 bases and J by 1 base, and 6 bases separated the two germline ends. The CDR3 length is 13 residues. CDR3 sequence: CASSMSGNTEAFF. CDR3 DNA: TGTGCCAGTAGTATGTCGGGGAACACTGAAGCTTTCTTT.

This clonotype came up many times. The genes are TRBV2 and TRBJ2-1, with D perhaps assigned TRBD1 or TRBD2 (5 bases each). CDR3 length: 14 amino acids. Trimming removed 6 bases from V and 1 base from J, with 10 bases in between. Germline values: CDR1 SNHLY, CDR2 FYNNEI. Here the CDR3 reads CASRRDGSYNEQFF. The CDR3 DNA is TGTGCCAGCAGGAGGGACGGATCCTACAATGAGCAGTTCTTC.

The gene calls are TRBV10-1 and TRBJ2-7; the match to TRBD1 covers 7 bases. After removal of 9 bases from V and 5 bases from J, the junction contained 16 bases not matched to a gene. Per germline, CDR1 WNHNN and CDR2 SYGVQD (reference sequence). This CDR3 is built from 15 residues. The CDR3 nucleotides read TGCGCCAGTTCGGGTTCCGGGACAGCAAAAAACGAGCAGTACTTC. The encoded protein is CASSGSGTAKNEQYF.

This clonotype came up many times. The rearrangement uses TRBV6-2 or TRBV6-3 and TRBJ2-1; 14 positions agree with TRBD2. Germline V lookup: CDR1 MNHEY, CDR2 SVGEGT. This CDR3 is 16 amino acids long. Trimming cost V 8 bases and J 6 bases; bases outside gene matches: 9. CDR3 protein: CASGDSGTSGSNEQFF. The DNA for the CDR3 is TGTGCCAGCGGGGATTCCGGGACTAGCGGGAGCAATGAGCAGTTCTTC.